This record concerns one TCR beta chain sequence. What it binds is not known. These data are taken from a study of CD8 T cells in Susac syndrome. General study results and limits: Total CD8+ and CD8+ TEMRA repertoires contained fewer than 20 and five Susac-specific public clones, respectively. The relatively small number of individuals in the TCR sequencing and HLA analysis was acknowledged by the study.

After extraction with the RNeasy kit, about 0.5 to 1 ug of the RNA was reverse transcribed using random hexamers. Amplification of the TCR beta CDR3 was carried out by immunoSEQ multiplex PCR, which spanned a total of 54 Vbeta and 13 Jbeta segments. Using its own MiXCR run on the immunoSEQ multiplex PCR reads, TCRdb lists one record per CDR3 protein. The data show 65,000 to 95,000 distinct CDR3 sequences, with about 93% seen just once and roughly 0.88% held by the top ten. CDR1 is MGHRA and CDR2 is YSYEKL in the germline V gene. The CDR3 is 14 amino acids. V was shortened by 2 bases and J by 5 bases, with 12 bases between the two germline ends.

Sequenced sample: CD8+ T cells from PBMCs. The V call is TRBV4-1, the J call TRBJ2-5; D possibly corresponds to TRBD1 (6 bases). This TCR came from a human donor with Susac syndrome. CDR3 loop: CASSQPNRDETQYF. The CDR3 DNA follows: TGCGCCAGCAGCCAACCGAACAGGGACGAGACCCAGTACTTC.